One T cell receptor beta chain is described in this entry. Its matching antigen is unknown. Indicated time point: patch test 2, 6 weeks after DPC sensitization. Treatment here: therapeutic diphenylcyclopropenone sensitization with weekly scalp DPC. Germline V CDR1 and CDR2: ENHRY, SYGVKD. The CDR3 has 14 amino acids. V was pared by 3 bases and J by 5 bases, with 6 bases of the junction left unmatched. The record originates from a study of human T cells and chemical hapten exposure. Study-wide context: After 6 days, upper back 0.01% DPC patch tests were scored. Study-level findings and limits: Relative to controls, expanded TCRs formed significantly more large CDR3 similarity clusters. No alteration of TCRs above 1 in 1000 frequency was seen with DPC sensitization.

Authors' analysis steps: Sample TCR totals centred on a median of approximately 95,000, ranging about 20,000 to 700,000. TCRdb re-called the RACE reads with MiXCR, one entry per CDR3 protein. Here the V and J calls rest on TCRdb's processing, not on the authors' analysis. The table records about 95,000 distinct CDR3 sequences, approximately 10% of them present only once. The sequencing used whole blood, collected in connection with sensitization to the hapten diphenylcyclopropenone (DPC). The V gene is TRBV10-3, the J gene TRBJ1-1; 7 bases are shared with TRBD1. This TCR derives from a woman between 35 and 50 years old with alopecia areata. Some clones in this sample may be carry-over from other donors' samples. CDR3 sequence (DNA): TGTGCCATCAGTGATCAGACAGGGAGGACTGAAGCTTTCTTT. The encoded protein is CAISDQTGRTEAFF.